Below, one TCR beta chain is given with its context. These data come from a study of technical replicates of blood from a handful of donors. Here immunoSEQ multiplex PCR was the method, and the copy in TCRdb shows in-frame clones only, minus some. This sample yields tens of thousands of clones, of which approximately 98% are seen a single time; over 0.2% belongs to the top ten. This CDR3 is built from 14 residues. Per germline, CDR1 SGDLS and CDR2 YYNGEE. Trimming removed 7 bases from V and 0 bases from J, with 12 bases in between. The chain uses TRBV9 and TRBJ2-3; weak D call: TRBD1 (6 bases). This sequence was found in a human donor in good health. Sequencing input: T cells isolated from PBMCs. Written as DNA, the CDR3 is TGTGCCAGCTCTCCGACAGGAAGCACAGATACGCAGTATTTT. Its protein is CASSPTGSTDTQYF.